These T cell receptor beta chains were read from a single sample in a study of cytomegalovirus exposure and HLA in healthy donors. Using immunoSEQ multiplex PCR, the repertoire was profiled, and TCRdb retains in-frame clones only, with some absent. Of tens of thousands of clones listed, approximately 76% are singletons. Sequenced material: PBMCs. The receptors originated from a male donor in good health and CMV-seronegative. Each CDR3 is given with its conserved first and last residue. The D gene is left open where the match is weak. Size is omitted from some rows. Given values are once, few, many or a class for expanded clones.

CASRATGGGYGYTF	TGTGCCAGCAGAGCCACAGGGGGTGGCTATGGCTACACCTTC	NA	TRBV5-6	TRBJ1-2	TRBD1
CASSSGGLGEKLFF	TGTGCCAGCAGCTCAGGGGGCTTAGGGGAAAAACTGTTTTTT	NA	TRBV27	TRBJ1-4	TRBD1
CASSPLGHGVYEQYF	TGTGCCAGCAGCCCCCTTGGGCACGGGGTCTACGAGCAGTACTTC	NA	TRBV9	TRBJ2-7	NA
CASSSRGAGDEKDTQYF	TGTGCCAGCAGCTCCCGGGGGGCGGGGGATGAGAAAGATACGCAGTATTTT	NA	TRBV11-2	TRBJ2-3	NA
CASSARLGLAGDTSYEQYF	TGTGCCAGTAGTGCCCGTTTGGGACTAGCGGGAGATACCTCCTACGAGCAGTACTTC	NA	TRBV19	TRBJ2-7	TRBD2
CASSGIQGMNYGYTF	TGTGCCAGCAGCGGGATACAGGGAATGAACTATGGCTACACCTTC	NA	TRBV11-2	TRBJ1-2	NA
CASSLGREIYGYTF	TGCGCCAGCAGCTTGGGCAGGGAAATCTATGGCTACACCTTC	once	TRBV5-1	TRBJ1-2	NA
CATQDRDADTQYF	TGTGCCACCCAGGACAGGGATGCAGATACGCAGTATTTT	few	TRBV6-1	TRBJ2-3	TRBD1
CASNNRGRVTGELFF	TGTGCCAGCAACAACAGGGGTCGAGTCACCGGGGAGCTGTTTTTT	NA	TRBV2	TRBJ2-2	TRBD1
CATSRDWGAGNTIYF	TGTGCCACCAGCAGAGATTGGGGAGCTGGAAACACCATATATTTT	NA	TRBV15	TRBJ1-3	NA
CASSLVWGDRGRSGYTF	TGTGCCAGCAGCTTAGTTTGGGGGGACAGGGGGCGGAGTGGCTACACCTTC	few	TRBV11-2	TRBJ1-2	TRBD1
CASSPPVAGTEAFF	TGTGCCAGCTCACCACCCGTCGCGGGCACTGAAGCTTTCTTT	NA	TRBV18	TRBJ1-1	NA
CASSVGGSSGYTF	TGTGCCAGCAGTGTAGGGGGTTCGAGTGGCTACACCTTC	NA	TRBV6-5	TRBJ1-2	NA
CASSLAGGKLFF	TGTGCCAGCAGCTTAGCGGGGGGGAAGCTGTTTTTT	few	TRBV7-2	TRBJ2-2	TRBD2
CASSGEEPQTTNEKLFF	TGTGCCAGCAGCGGCGAAGAACCCCAAACAACTAATGAAAAACTGTTTTTT	NA	TRBV9	TRBJ1-4	NA
CASSLRGQQGYTF	TGTGCCAGCAGCCTAAGGGGCCAGCAGGGCTACACCTTC	NA	TRBV7-2	TRBJ1-2	NA
CASRPTGERYGYTF	TGTGCCAGTAGGCCTACAGGGGAGCGCTATGGCTACACCTTC	few	TRBV19	TRBJ1-2	TRBD1
CASSAGGRSYEQYF	TGCGCCAGCAGCGCGGGGGGACGTTCCTACGAGCAGTACTTC	NA	TRBV5-1	TRBJ2-7	TRBD2
CASSVGQGGETQYF	TGTGCCAGCAGTGTCGGACAGGGTGGGGAGACCCAGTACTTC	NA	TRBV25-1	TRBJ2-5	TRBD1
CASSAGQGDYGYTF	TGTGCCAGCAGCGCCGGACAGGGGGACTATGGCTACACCTTC	NA	TRBV9	TRBJ1-2	TRBD1
CASSASPGNTEAFF	TGTGCCAGCAGTGCCTCCCCCGGGAACACTGAAGCTTTCTTT	few	TRBV6-4	TRBJ1-1	NA
CASRGDRGLSNQPQHF	TGTGCCAGTAGAGGGGACAGGGGTTTAAGCAATCAGCCCCAGCATTTT	NA	TRBV19	TRBJ1-5	TRBD1
CASSQGPNGRGDKQYF	TGCGCCAGCAGCCAAGGTCCTAATGGCAGGGGAGACAAGCAGTACTTC	NA	TRBV4-3	TRBJ2-7	NA
CARSFEKVGRTGDGNQPQHF	TGTGCCAGAAGCTTCGAAAAGGTCGGCAGGACGGGAGACGGCAATCAGCCCCAGCATTTT	NA	TRBV5-3	TRBJ1-5	NA
CASSRQDQAQYF	TGTGCCAGCAGCCGACAGGACCAAGCGCAGTATTTT	NA	TRBV28	TRBJ2-3	NA
CASSPLQGEQYF	TGTGCCAGCTCACCACTACAGGGCGAGCAGTACTTC	NA	TRBV18	TRBJ2-7	NA
CASSLLGQPFTDTQYF	TGTGCCAGCAGCTTACTAGGACAGCCTTTCACAGATACGCAGTATTTT	NA	TRBV7-2	TRBJ2-3	NA